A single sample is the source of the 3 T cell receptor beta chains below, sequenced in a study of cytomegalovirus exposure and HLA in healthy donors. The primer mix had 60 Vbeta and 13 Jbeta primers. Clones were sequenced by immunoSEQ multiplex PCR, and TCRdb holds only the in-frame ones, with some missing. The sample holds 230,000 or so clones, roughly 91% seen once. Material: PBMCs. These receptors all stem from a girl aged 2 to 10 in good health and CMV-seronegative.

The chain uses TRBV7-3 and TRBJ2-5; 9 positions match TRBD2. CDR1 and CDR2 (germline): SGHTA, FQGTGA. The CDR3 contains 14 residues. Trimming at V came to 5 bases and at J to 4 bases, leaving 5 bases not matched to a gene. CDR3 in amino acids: CASSPSGGTETQYF. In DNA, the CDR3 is TGTGCCAGCAGCCCGAGCGGGGGGACAGAGACCCAGTACTTC.

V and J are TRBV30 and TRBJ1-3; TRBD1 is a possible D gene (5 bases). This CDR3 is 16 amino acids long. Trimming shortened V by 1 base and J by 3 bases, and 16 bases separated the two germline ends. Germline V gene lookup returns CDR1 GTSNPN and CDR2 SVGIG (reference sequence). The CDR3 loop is CAWSAPGGFGGNTIYF. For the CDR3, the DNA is TGTGCCTGGAGTGCACCGGGGGGGTTTGGTGGAAACACCATATATTTT.

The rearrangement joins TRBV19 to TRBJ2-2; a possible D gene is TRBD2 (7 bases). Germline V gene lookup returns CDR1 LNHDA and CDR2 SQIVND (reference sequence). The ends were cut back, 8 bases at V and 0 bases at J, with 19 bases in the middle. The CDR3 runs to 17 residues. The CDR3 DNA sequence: TGTGCCAGTGCCCTTAGGGGGGGATTCGCGAACACCGGGGAGCTGTTTTTT. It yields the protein CASALRGGFANTGELFF.